A single sample gave rise to the 19 T cell receptor beta chains below, sequenced in a study of shared clonotypes between healthy human individuals (dated by TCRdb to about 2020). CD8 naive samples were CD45RO-negative cells positively selected for CCR7, giving a CD45RA+CCR7+ population that excluded TemRA cells. The library came from the immunoSEQ multiplex PCR assay. TCRdb re-hosts the immuneACCESS table, in-frame sequences only. Its copies lack some clones; in the studies checked, an unresolved V gene accounts for under half of them, and the cause for the rest is not known. A total of about 2.2 million clones appear in this sample, around 93% of them only once. The ten largest make up around 1.7% of the sample. Sequencing was done on a sample of naive CD8+ T cells from PBMCs. What this sample's cell subset or site label stands for: CD45RA+CCR7+. The receptor source for this set is a man younger than 30 in good health. Some clones in this sample may be carry-over from other donors' samples.

The gene calls are TRBV29-1 and TRBJ2-5; perhaps TRBD1 as D (8 bases). The V gene's germline CDR1 is SQVTM and CDR2 ANQGSEA. V shed 7 bases and J shed 3 bases, with 18 bases lying between them. This CDR3 is 14 amino acids long. The CDR3 nucleotides are TGCAGCGCTGGAGGACAGGGAGGGGAAGAGACCCAGTACTTC. Amino acids: CSAGGQGGEETQYF. Together with reference TRBV29-1 and TRBJ2-5, the CDR3 gives the full variable domain: SAVISQKPSRDICQRGTSLTIQCQVDSQVTMMFWYRQQPGQSLTLIATANQGSEATYESGFVIDKFPISRPNLTFSTLTVSNMSPEDSSIYLCSAGGQGGEETQYFGPGTRLLVL.

The chain carries TRBV7-9 and TRBJ2-1; D possibly matches TRBD1 or TRBD2 (5 bases each). This CDR3 is built from 14 residues. CDR1 and CDR2 from the germline V gene are SEHNR and FQNEAQ (reference sequence). V lost 4 bases, J lost 7 bases, and 14 bases lay in between. The DNA of the CDR3 is TGTGCCAGCAGCTCCCGGGACGGGGAGAATGAGCAGTTCTTC. It codes for CASSSRDGENEQFF.

The chain has TRBV6-5 and TRBJ1-3; tentative D call: TRBD1 (5 bases). Trimming cost V 6 bases and J 2 bases, with 14 bases left between them. This CDR3 has 15 amino acids. Germline values: CDR1 MNHEY, CDR2 SVGAGI. This CDR3 is CASRPQGGPGNTIYF. CDR3 DNA sequence: TGTGCCAGCAGGCCCCAGGGAGGCCCTGGAAACACCATATATTTT.

The genes are TRBV28 and TRBJ2-7; D is undetermined. Germline CDR1 is MDHEN and CDR2 is SYDVKM. The CDR3 is made up of 14 amino acids. The V end lost 5 bases, the J end lost 5 bases, and 16 bases lay between the germline ends. The CDR3 here is CASSDRVQIHEQYF. The CDR3, as DNA: TGTGCCAGCAGTGACCGGGTCCAGATCCACGAGCAGTACTTC.

The chain uses TRBV5-8 and TRBJ1-5, with TRBD1 identical over 7 bases. This CDR3 comprises 14 residues. J gave up 7 bases and V 0 bases, and 4 bases lay outside the gene matches. Germline loops: CDR1 SGHTS, CDR2 YDEGEE. As DNA, the CDR3 is TGTGCCAGCAGCTTGGGCCTAGGGGGCCAGCCCCAGCATTTT. Protein sequence: CASSLGLGGQPQHF.

This clone was picked up one time. Within the sample, other DNA sequences also encode this same CDR3. Written as DNA, the CDR3 is TGTGCCTGGAGTGTGGGGGCTGGGGCCAACGTCCTGACTTTC. It encodes CAWSVGAGANVLTF. The chain is built from TRBV30 and TRBJ2-6; D may correspond to TRBD1 or TRBD2 (5 bases each). CDR1 GTSNPN and CDR2 SVGIG come from the germline V gene (reference sequence). The CDR3 runs to 14 residues. With 0 bases removed from V and 2 bases from J, the gap between germline ends came to 5 bases.

The chain joins TRBV13 to TRBJ1-3; 10 bases agree with TRBD1. The CDR3 contains 17 residues. J was trimmed by 1 base and V by 3 bases; bases with no gene match: 6. Germline values: CDR1 PRHDT, CDR2 FYEKMQ (reference sequence). CDR3 region: CASSFRDRGHSGNTIYF. The CDR3 nucleotides read TGTGCCAGCAGCTTCCGGGACAGGGGACATTCTGGAAACACCATATATTTT.

The chain has TRBV5-4 and TRBJ2-1; 10 bases line up with TRBD2. Losses at the gene ends were 1 base for V and 15 bases for J; bases not matched to a gene: 7. This CDR3 spans 13 amino acids. The germline V gene has CDR1 SGHNT and CDR2 YYREEE (reference sequence). CDR3 DNA: TGTGCCAGCAGCTTGCTAGCGGGAGACGACACGTTCTTC. It is translated as CASSLLAGDDTFF.

The chain combines TRBV6-6 with TRBJ2-1; D is perhaps TRBD2 (5 bases). The CDR3 is 15 residues long. Germline CDR1 and CDR2: MNHNY and SVGAGI (reference sequence). V shed 6 bases and J shed 0 bases, with 12 bases lying between them. CDR3 DNA: TGTGCCAGCAGCCGGGATCCAAGCTCCTACAATGAGCAGTTCTTC. It codes for CASSRDPSSYNEQFF.

The chain joins TRBV28 to TRBJ1-3; D might be TRBD1 (5 bases). CDR1 and CDR2 (germline): MDHEN, SYDVKM. The CDR3 contains 15 residues. The ends were cut back, 7 bases at V and 0 bases at J, with 13 bases in the middle. The CDR3 nucleotides are TGTGCCAGCACCGAAGACAGTATCTCTGGAAACACCATATATTTT. Translating gives CASTEDSISGNTIYF.

The rearrangement links TRBV7-9 to TRBJ2-7; 7 nucleotides align to TRBD1. This CDR3 comprises 14 residues. V lost 5 bases, J lost 4 bases, and 8 bases stayed unmatched. From germline, CDR1 is SEHNR and CDR2 FQNEAQ (reference sequence). The CDR3 coding sequence is TGTGCCAGCAGCGCCGCGACAGGGCTGTACGAGCAGTACTTC. Its translation is CASSAATGLYEQYF. Full variable domain (remainder filled in from reference TRBV7-9 and TRBJ2-7): DTGVSQNPRHKITKRGQNVTFRCDPISEHNRLYWYRQTLGQGPEFLTYFQNEAQLEKSRLLSDRFSAERPKGSFSTLEIQRTEQGDSAMYLCASSAATGLYEQYFGPGTRLTVT.

The V gene is TRBV6-1, the J gene TRBJ2-5; TRBD1 is a possible D gene (6 bases). The ends were cut back, 2 bases at V and 5 bases at J, with 12 bases in the middle. The CDR3 consists of 14 residues. Looked up from germline, CDR1 is MNHNS and CDR2 is SASEGT. CDR3 amino acids: CASSEMYRGETQYF. The CDR3 DNA reads as TGTGCCAGCAGTGAAATGTATAGGGGGGAGACCCAGTACTTC.

This sequence joins TRBV15 and TRBJ2-5; D is uncertain. This CDR3 region has 14 residues. V gave up 5 bases and J gave up 5 bases, with 15 bases separating them. CDR1 LNHNV and CDR2 YYDKDF come from the germline V gene (reference sequence). CDR3 coding DNA: TGTGCCACCAGCCCATCGGGCTCGAGCGAGACCCAGTACTTC. Protein product: CATSPSGSSETQYF. The whole variable domain, remainder taken from reference TRBV15 and TRBJ2-5, is DAMVIQNPRYQVTQFGKPVTLSCSQTLNHNVMYWYQQKSSQAPKLLFHYYDKDFNNEADTPDNFQSRRPNTSFCFLDIRSPGLGDTAMYLCATSPSGSSETQYFGPGTRLLVL.

This sequence joins TRBV4-2 and TRBJ2-1, with TRBD1 matching over 7 bases. The CDR3 runs 15 residues. Germline-derived CDR1 and CDR2 are LGHNA and YNFKEQ. The junction had 2 bases not matched to a gene; V was cut back by 0 bases and J by 3 bases. The DNA of the CDR3 is TGTGCCAGCAGCCAAGAACAGGGGAGCTACAATGAGCAGTTCTTC. Translated, it gives CASSQEQGSYNEQFF.

The CDR3 DNA follows: TGTGCTAGTGGTTTGGCGGGAGTAGGTACAGATACGCAGTATTTT. Translation gives CASGLAGVGTDTQYF. The chain has TRBV12-5 and TRBJ2-3; the D gene is possibly TRBD2 (6 bases). V gave up 1 base and J gave up 3 bases, with 11 bases separating them. Germline V gene lookup returns CDR1 LGHNT and CDR2 FRNRAP. There are 15 residues in the CDR3.

V is TRBV27 and J is TRBJ2-7; D possibly corresponds to TRBD2 (5 bases). Trimming stripped 1 base from V and 3 bases from J, with 10 bases between. Germline V lookup: CDR1 MNHEY, CDR2 SMNVEV (reference sequence). The CDR3 covers 14 residues. The CDR3 region is CASSLFGGFYEQYF. CDR3 coding DNA: TGTGCCAGCAGTTTATTCGGAGGATTCTACGAGCAGTACTTC.

The count of this clone is one. V and J are TRBV4-1 and TRBJ2-1, with 8 positions matching TRBD2. J lost 2 bases, V lost 0 bases, and 3 bases had no gene match. The germline gives CDR1 MGHRA, CDR2 YSYEKL. This CDR3 contains 16 residues. The CDR3 DNA reads as TGCGCCAGCAGCCAAGACACCGGGAGGGCCTACAATGAGCAGTTCTTC. Protein sequence: CASSQDTGRAYNEQFF.

This chain links TRBV5-1 with TRBJ2-7; 7 bases line up with TRBD1. The germline gives CDR1 SGHRS, CDR2 YFSETQ. CDR3 length: 15 residues. The J segment lost 2 bases and the V segment lost 0 bases, leaving 5 bases of the junction unmatched. CDR3 sequence: CASSLADRAPYEQYF. As DNA, the CDR3 is TGCGCCAGCAGCTTGGCAGACAGGGCACCCTACGAGCAGTACTTC.

The J gene is TRBJ2-5, the V gene TRBV11-2; D possibly uses TRBD1 or TRBD2 (5 bases each). Germline V gene sequence: CDR1 SGHAT, CDR2 FQNNGV. The CDR3 spans 14 residues. The germline V and J ends were trimmed by 1 base and 8 bases, with 14 bases remaining between them. CDR3 in DNA: TGTGCCAGCAGCTTAGGAGGGACCGCCCGAACCCAGTACTTC. It translates to CASSLGGTARTQYF.